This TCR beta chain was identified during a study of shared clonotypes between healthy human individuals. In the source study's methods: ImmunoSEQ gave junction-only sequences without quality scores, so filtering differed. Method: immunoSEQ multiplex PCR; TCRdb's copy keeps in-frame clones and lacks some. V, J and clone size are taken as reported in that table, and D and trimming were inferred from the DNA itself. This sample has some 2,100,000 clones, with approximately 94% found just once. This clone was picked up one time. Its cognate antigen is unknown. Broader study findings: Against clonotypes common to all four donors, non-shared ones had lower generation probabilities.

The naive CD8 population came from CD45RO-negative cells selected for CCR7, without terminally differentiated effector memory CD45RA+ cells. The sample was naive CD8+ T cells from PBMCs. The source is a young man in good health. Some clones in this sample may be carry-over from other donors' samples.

The CDR3 spells CASSSPGSGRFSEQYF. CDR3 coding DNA: TGTGCCAGCAGTTCGCCGGGTAGCGGGAGATTCTCCGAGCAGTACTTC. The chain joins TRBV27 to TRBJ2-7, with TRBD2 matching 9 bases. The CDR3 is made up of 16 amino acids. With V trimmed by 4 bases and J by 6 bases, 13 bases remained unmatched. Germline CDR1 MNHEY, CDR2 SMNVEV (reference sequence).